This record concerns one T cell receptor (beta chain) sequence. What it binds is not known. The treatment denotes: roughly 10-day PBMC culture with coronavirus spike peptide pools or control peptides (ViraFEST assay). At the Johns Hopkins FTIC core, DNA taken from cultured CD4+ T cells was sequenced by way of the Oncomine TCR Beta short-read assay. TCRdb re-derived calls from the PCR reads in MiXCR, one entry per CDR3 protein. The data hold roughly 22,000 distinct CDR3 sequences, with about 56% observed a single time. This CDR3 contains 15 residues. Germline V lookup: CDR1 DFQATT, CDR2 SNEGSKA (reference sequence). The V and J ends lost 6 bases and 5 bases, in that order; junction bases with no gene match: 8. This sample was taken from a study of vaccination and CD4 T cells after COVID-19. Study-level points and caveats: Apart from involving relatively few convalescent patients, the work omitted early post-infection timepoints.

The rearrangement uses TRBV20-1 and TRBJ1-6, with TRBD1 identical over 9 bases. Input material: CD4+ T cells from blood, cultured in vitro. The clonotype was recovered from a human donor who had recovered from COVID-19. The CDR3 region has the DNA TGCAGTGCCGAGCCCGGGACAGGGAATAATTCACCCCTCCACTTT. Amino acids: CSAEPGTGNNSPLHF.